The T cell receptor beta chain under discussion was sequenced for a study of cytomegalovirus exposure and HLA in healthy donors. General study results and limits: Confirmation was obtained in vitro that a few CMV-associated chains are specific for CMV antigens.

CDR1 is SEHNR and CDR2 is FQNEAQ in the germline V gene (reference sequence). With V trimmed by 5 bases and J by 4 bases, 7 bases remained unmatched. The CDR3 consists of 16 residues. About this clone itself: Antigen specificity is unknown.

PCR was performed using 60 Vbeta and 13 Jbeta primers. Authors' data handling: Unique TCR beta chains numbered around 80 million in a later analysis, with roughly 10 million shared. Measured with immunoSEQ multiplex PCR; TCRdb has only the in-frame clones, and not every one. V, J and clone size reflect that table, while D and trimming were determined from the DNA. The sample shows approximately 150,000 clones, 75% to 80% of them seen only once. The source material was PBMCs. The chain links TRBV7-9 to TRBJ1-4; 10 nucleotides match TRBD1. The receptor was derived from a male donor in good health and CMV-seronegative. CDR3 bases: TGTGCCAGCAGCCTGACAGGGGGCTACGGTAATGAAAAACTGTTTTTT. Its translation is CASSLTGGYGNEKLFF.